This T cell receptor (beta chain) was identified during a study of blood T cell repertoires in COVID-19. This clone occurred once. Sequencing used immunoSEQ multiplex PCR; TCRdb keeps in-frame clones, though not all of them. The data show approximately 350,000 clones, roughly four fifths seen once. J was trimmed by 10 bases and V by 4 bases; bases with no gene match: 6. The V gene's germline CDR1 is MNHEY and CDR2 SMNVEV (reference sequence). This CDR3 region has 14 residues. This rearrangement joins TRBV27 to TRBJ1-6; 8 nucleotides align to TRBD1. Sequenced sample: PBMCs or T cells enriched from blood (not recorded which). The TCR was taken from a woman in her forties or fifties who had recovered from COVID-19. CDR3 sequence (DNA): TGTGCCAGCAGTTCGACAGGGGTTTTGTCACCCCTCCACTTT. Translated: CASSSTGVLSPLHF.